This T cell receptor beta chain was recorded in a study of regulatory T cells in long-lasting Graves disease (dated by TCRdb to the early 2020s). As for the study more broadly: In the newly diagnosed Graves' disease group, patients had been taking antithyroid drugs for less than 3 months. This study used TCR sequencing and RNA sequencing of peripheral blood to compare persistent Graves' disease patients against newly diagnosed Graves' disease patients. The study was conducted in China and was registered as a clinical trial. A total of around 35 samples underwent TCR sequencing, from about 13 patients with persistent Graves' disease and some 20 patients with newly diagnosed Graves' disease.

The sample's time point label, decoded: newly diagnosed GD, antithyroid drugs for less than 3 months. For both TCR sequencing and RNA sequencing, RNA was extracted from PBMCs in TRIzol. The diagnosis of Graves' disease was made according to American Thyroid Association guidelines. Patients were recruited from an endocrinology department in Xi'an, China. From each patient, about 9 milliliters of peripheral blood was collected into an EDTA anticoagulant tube. Ficoll Paque Plus density gradient separation was used to isolate PBMCs, and no further T cell sorting was performed. RNA quality was checked with an Agilent 2100 Bioanalyzer and agarose gel, and concentration with a NanoDrop 2000. Library construction relied on multiplex PCR. Sequencing was carried out with an Illumina HiSeq 4000. TCR beta libraries were built with iRepertoire HTBI primers and Arm-PCR amplification of CDR3 regions. PCR products were gel purified before sequencing. The original pipeline was this. Across samples, 60 to 75 TRBV and around 15 TRBJ segments were identified and used for gene usage analysis of CDR3 amino acid clonotypes. Filtered high-quality paired reads were merged into contigs using COPE and FqMerger. BLAST was used to align contigs to IMGT TRBV, TRBD and TRBJ reference genes, with CDR3 defined following IMGT. Clonotypes above 0.1% frequency were classified as highly expanded clones. Shannon entropy was used to measure repertoire diversity, and the Gini coefficient was used to measure V-J evenness. Clonotypes shared by more than one individual were considered public. TCRdb cleaned the public reads at Q25 with fastp, built clones with MiXCR and kept in-frame beta chains. Identical CDR3 proteins give one entry, which carries the most common genes and DNA. The V and J calls reflect TCRdb's pipeline rather than the authors' work. For this sample the table gives approximately 470,000 distinct CDR3 sequences, of which around 16% were detected only once. 12% of the sample is in the top ten clones.

Ends trimmed: V by 6 bases, J by 7 bases; bases unmatched to a gene: 5. There are 14 amino acids in the CDR3, from cysteine to phenylalanine inclusive. Only the CDR3 portion is preserved as DNA: 42 bases, with reading frame beginning at the first base. The germline V gene gives CDR1 as MDHEN and CDR2 as SYDVKM. What the research found in general, with its limitations: The study examined only peripheral blood because the primary lesion, thyroid tissue, could not be accessed. Sequencing and analysis were limited to the TCR beta chain. Persistent disease showed preferential use of TRBV28, TRBJ1-2 and TRBJ2-5, whereas newly diagnosed disease favored TRBV20-1 and TRBJ2-1. Lower TCR Shannon entropy and fewer highly expanded clones were observed in persistent Graves' disease patients than in newly diagnosed patients, which suggested clonal expansion. A larger number of public clonotypes was shared among persistent patients (around 2,500) than among newly diagnosed patients (around 880). The authors acknowledged the small sample size as a limitation that may reduce accuracy.

The table lists this clonotype with many counts. This clone's antigen is unknown. Base qualities are not at hand, and no much larger clone is one base apart. These data are also associated with another study on T cells in Graves' hyperthyroidism and ophthalmopathy. From the second report: Graves' hyperthyroidism was defined as stable when no progression to ophthalmopathy occurred over 18 months of follow-up. Hyperthyroidism patients were newly diagnosed, with disease duration under 2 months, and aged 18 to 65 years. Any patient with an uncontrolled infection, another autoimmune disease, pregnancy or lactation was excluded. Clinical symptoms, serum thyroxine and TRAb, thyroid ultrasound, and orbital computed tomography formed the basis for the diagnoses. For the first round of RT-PCR on the TCR CDR3, the HTBI primer set was used together with the Qiagen OneStep RT-PCR kit. Most expanded thyroid clonotypes (frequency above 0.001) were also detected in blood, suggesting blood repertoires may reflect thyroid immune responses. In cross-validation, a model built on a 13 V-J signature told ophthalmopathy apart from stable hyperthyroidism with approximately 90% sensitivity and roughly 83% specificity, and in testing the same model reached 80%/75%. In validation, the model predicted progression to ophthalmopathy a median of about 6 months before onset, with over 55% sensitivity and 72.22% specificity. To identify TCR V-J signatures that set the groups apart, the researchers used a discovery cohort of 90 to 100 patients, made up of 40 to 45 with Graves' ophthalmopathy and 55 to 65 with stable Graves' hyperthyroidism. An independent validation cohort of under 20 hyperthyroidism patients and 17 patients who later progressed to ophthalmopathy tested prospective prediction of ophthalmopathy. The 95 to 100 discovery patients were divided at random into training and test sets in a 7:3 ratio. In addition, the study compared T-cell repertoires in thyroid tissue and in blood from about 6 Graves' hyperthyroidism patients. Following sampling, methimazole starting at 30 mg daily was given to hyperthyroidism patients, and high-dose intravenous methylprednisolone was given to ophthalmopathy patients. The libraries were constructed in a second round of multiplex PCR and then size-selected and purified. Sequencing of the libraries was done on an Illumina HiSeq2000 using paired-end 100 bp reads. SOAPnuke was used to process the raw data, throwing out any read that contained adapters or uncalled bases, had a mean Phred below 15, or lacked an exact constant-primer or identifier match. COPE v1.2.5 was used to merge high-quality paired reads, and clonotypes were defined as unique nucleotide sequences. Clonotypes were aligned to IMGT TRBV, TRBD and TRBJ reference segments using MiTCR v1.1. The analysis was restricted to V-J combinations with a frequency above 0.0001, which together covered 99.2% of the repertoires. The TCS score was defined as the ratio of F50 (clonal expansion) to E x V (chaos), calculated using BLOSUM62-based TCRdist between CDR3 peptides within each V-J. Welch's t-statistics and random forest reduced approximately 520 V-J features to roughly 13, which were used in a naive Bayes classifier (R e1071). Sample size was not statistically predetermined, and blinding of investigators to group allocation was not performed. The paper describes TCR Vbeta CDR3 sequencing of fewer than 150 peripheral blood samples, made up of 43 ophthalmopathy patients, over 70 hyperthyroidism patients and about 17 progressor patients.

The material sequenced was peripheral blood mononuclear cells (PBMCs), taken at new diagnosis, from a patient treated with antithyroid drugs. The sequence derives from a man between 40 and 49 years old with Graves disease. Donor details come from another sample of the same person, matched by shared clones. Here the chain combines TRBV28 and TRBJ2-7, and TRBD2 aligns with 14 junction nucleotides. The base sequence is TGTGCCAGCAGGAGACTAGCGGGAGGGCTTGAGCAGTACTTC. Its product reads: CASRRLAGGLEQYF. With the rest looked up from the reference TRBV28 and TRBJ2-7 genes rather than sequenced, the full variable domain is DVKVTQSSRYLVKRTGEKVFLECVQDMDHENMFWYRQDPGLGLRLIYFSYDVKMKEKGDIPEGYSVSREKKERFSLILESASTNQTSMYLCASRRLAGGLEQYFGPGTRLTVT.